Below, one TCR beta chain is given with its context. What antigen it recognizes has not been identified. Base-call qualities are not available, and no considerably larger clone is one nucleotide away. A distance of 7 bases separates the germline ends of V and J, which lose 1 base and 2 bases respectively. CDR1 and CDR2, per the germline V gene, are ENHRY and SYGVKD. The CDR3 measures 14 amino acids from cysteine to phenylalanine. The only DNA kept is the CDR3, 42 bases in frame from the first base. In light of the paper, this sample's treatment or condition label describes: roughly 18 received Ad26.COV2.S at low or high dose, single or two shots; several received placebo; per-sample allocation not given. Repertoires of vaccine and placebo recipients were sequenced from samples collected on day 63 after the first injection. In Cohort 1b, around 23 adults aged 18-55 years were enrolled at a single site in Boston, USA, between 29 July and 7 August 2020. Ad26.COV2.S consisted of a replication-incompetent adenovirus type 26 vector by which a prefusion-stabilized SARS-CoV-2 spike protein from the original Wuhan strain was expressed.

This record belongs to a study of Ad26.COV2.S vaccination and SARS-CoV-2 variants (dated by TCRdb to about 2021). A note on the overall study: Donors in the vaccine arm were drawn from COV1001, a multicentre, randomized, double-blind, placebo-controlled phase I-IIa trial testing Ad26.COV2.S in healthy adults. Investigators remained blinded to trial group allocation during experiments and outcome assessment. Trial participants were randomized into five groups of five, in which low-dose or high-dose Ad26.COV2.S was given once or twice, or placebo was given on both occasions. The specificity and breadth of SARS-CoV-2-reactive T cell receptors after Ad26.COV2.S vaccination were assessed by TCRbeta repertoire sequencing. Ad26.COV2.S was administered intramuscularly at a dose of 5x10^10 or 1x10^11 viral particles, either as one shot or as two shots given 56 days apart. The TCR-sequenced set comprised around 30 samples: approximately 19 Ad26.COV2.S vaccine recipients, 5 placebo recipients and 8 SARS-CoV-2 convalescent individuals.

Points the paper makes about the study in general: The authors noted that total T cell responses may have been underestimated by the TCR breadth and depth analyses. Comparing responses between vaccine doses or regimens was not something the study was powered to do. Spike-specific TCR breadth was higher in Ad26.COV2.S recipients than in placebo recipients (P = 0.0014). Vaccine and placebo recipients had similar non-spike TCR breadth, a finding consistent with the vaccine containing only spike. Substantial breadth of spike-specific CD8+ and CD4+ T cell responses was reported after vaccination.

The immunoSEQ Assay was used to sequence TCRbeta CDR3 regions. After extraction, genomic DNA underwent amplification by bias-controlled multiplex PCR, followed by high-throughput sequencing. In the authors' own workflow: Collapsing and filtering of sequences were performed to quantify the absolute abundance of each unique TCRbeta CDR3 region. T cell fraction was estimated by normalizing TCRbeta template counts to usable DNA, which was measured by amplifying reference genes present in all nucleated cells. Repertoire TCRs were annotated as SARS-CoV-2-specific by exact matching of V gene, CDR3 amino acid sequence and J gene to a known reactive TCR set. The reference SARS-CoV-2 TCR set was obtained from MIRA and was filtered for enrichment in COVID-19-positive ImmuneCODE repertoires, whereby public or cross-reactive TCRs were removed. Using the MIRA antigens, annotated TCRs were further analysed by specific ORF or by position within an ORF. Breadth was defined as annotated unique rearrangements over total unique productive rearrangements; depth was the summed frequency of those rearrangements. Two-sided Wilcoxon rank-sum tests were used to compare TCR breadth between groups. In its TCRdb copy, this immuneACCESS table keeps in-frame sequences only and misses some clones. Where compared with another copy, unresolved V genes explain less than half of these, and the others have no known cause. V, J and clone size derive from that table, while D and trimming were established from the DNA sequence. Recorded for this sample are 350,000 to 500,000 clones; around 90% of them occurred a single time. The ten largest clones add up to 12% of the sample.

Recombination connected TRBV10-3 to TRBJ2-3, with the identity of the D gene unclear. Sequenced here: peripheral blood, sampled in a trial of Ad26.COV2.S vaccine versus placebo. The source is a person between 18 and 65 years old who received the Ad26.COV2.S COVID-19 vaccine or a placebo. The CDR3 protein is CAISEFRITDTQYF. The bases read TGTGCCATCAGTGAGTTCAGGATCACAGATACGCAGTATTTT.